The present entry profiles one T cell receptor beta chain with its context. Its antigen is as yet unknown. Deletions cut 7 bases from V and 7 bases from J, with 16 bases between. This CDR3 spans 14 amino acids. The germline CDR1 and CDR2 sequences are MNHNS and SASEGT. The data stem from a study of T cells in Graves' hyperthyroidism and ophthalmopathy. Regions amplified from RNA transcripts were the TCR beta CDR3 regions. With the HTBI primer set, the TCR CDR3 went through a first round of RT-PCR. TCRdb re-called the multiplex PCR reads through MiXCR, storing one row per CDR3 protein. This sample has about 380,000 distinct CDR3 sequences, with 18% found just once. Study-level results: Most expanded thyroid clonotypes above 0.001 also appeared in blood.

The clonotype originates from a man aged 18 to 35 with Graves' ophthalmopathy. The sequenced material came from blood. This chain connects TRBV6-1 to TRBJ1-4, with D uncertain. The CDR3 DNA is TGTGCCAGCAAAAAGACCGACGGTTCTGAAAAACTGTTTTTT. Translated: CASKKTDGSEKLFF.